These T cell receptor beta chains were read from a single sample in a study of blood T cells in healthy people across ages. A single record per CDR3 protein comes from TCRdb applying MiXCR to the 5' RACE reads. This table holds 850,000 to 1,100,000 distinct CDR3 sequences, 30% to 40% found once. Specimen: blood. All receptors derive from a man between 18 and 35 years old in good health. The CDR3 runs from the conserved cysteine through the conserved F or W. A D gene is named only where the DNA matches it firmly. Clone sizes are given selectively: once, few, many, or a class where the clone is expanded.

clone size,V gene,CDR3 length,D gene,CDR3 protein
.,TRBV7-9,14,.,CASSLTKETDTQYF
.,TRBV5-1,16,.,CASSFTVRGGSDTQYF
.,TRBV5-1,18,TRBD2,CASSSQRGGLTSTDTQYF
few,TRBV11-2,17,.,CASRSLIAGSSYNEQFF
.,TRBV15,14,.,CATSRGGELTEAFF
few,TRBV3-1,14,.,CASSHSGPDTEAFF
.,TRBV12-3/TRBV12-4,12,.,CASSLRASEQYF
.,TRBV10-3,13,.,CAIRDSLEETQYF
.,TRBV5-1,15,.,CASSRAEGTNTEAFF
.,TRBV7-9,17,.,CASSSSLGFAVTDTQYF
.,TRBV12-3/TRBV12-4,14,TRBD1,CASSRTGGPSEAFF
.,TRBV7-9,16,.,CASSLGTDLFNQPQHF
few,TRBV2,16,TRBD1,CASSGTTGGISEKLFF
.,TRBV6-2/TRBV6-3,15,.,CASTHPWDARTEAFF
.,TRBV29-1,14,.,CSVVHGSNTGELFF
.,TRBV12-3/TRBV12-4,12,.,CAGSGQGYEQYF
.,TRBV9,14,.,CASSVGAEPYGYTF
once,TRBV7-6,15,.,CASSLEAGDNSPLHF
.,TRBV12-3/TRBV12-4,16,.,CASSLGASGTGGSYTF
few,TRBV12-3/TRBV12-4,14,.,CASSPATDKETQYF
many,TRBV12-3/TRBV12-4,13,TRBD1,CASSYRGYNEQFF
few,TRBV10-3,14,.,CAIKPDTGNSPLHF
few,TRBV12-3/TRBV12-4,16,.,CASSLFARGSNQPQHF
few,TRBV4-2,14,.,CASSQGEGDTEAFF
.,TRBV15,15,.,CATSRDIDRSYEQYF
.,TRBV4-1,15,.,CASSQVVGLGNTIYF
.,TRBV7-2,15,TRBD1,CASSPTGPLNEKLFF
.,TRBV6-6,16,.,CASSPAGRSDQETQYF
.,TRBV18,16,.,CASSPGLQDSNQPQHF
.,TRBV27,15,TRBD1,CASSLSDRGHDEQYF
few,TRBV7-8,14,.,CASSFDHPYNEQFF
.,TRBV20-1,16,.,CSARDLQANYNSPLHF
.,TRBV9,14,.,CASSANQLNTEAFF
.,TRBV20-1,15,TRBD2,CSARDRTSGGGEQFF
.,TRBV5-4,14,.,CASRGEGSNYGYTF
many,TRBV5-1,15,TRBD1,CASSRDRGSTDTQYF
.,TRBV2,14,.,CASSIRALNTEAFF
many,TRBV4-2,16,.,CASSQVLQGSTDTQYF
.,TRBV29-1,13,TRBD1,CSVVQGWGTEAFF
.,TRBV24-1,16,.,CATMGFGASSYNEQFF
.,TRBV2,13,.,CASSKSTTDTQYF
.,TRBV12-3/TRBV12-4,12,.,CASSFRGNEAFF
.,TRBV20-1,13,.,CSASPGRHYGYTF
.,TRBV19,14,.,CASRPTTPNEKLFF
many,TRBV7-9,13,.,CASSFAGDYGYTF
few,TRBV12-3/TRBV12-4,15,.,CASSLGPSRVNEQFF
few,TRBV9,17,.,CASSVDSGRQGNSPLHF
.,TRBV12-3/TRBV12-4,13,TRBD1,CASSRDRVVGYTF
once,TRBV7-2,16,.,CASSSNSGTLTGELFF
.,TRBV5-1,14,.,CASSFGRTTYEQYF
.,TRBV20-1,14,TRBD1,CSAQQGYDNEKLFF
.,TRBV12-3/TRBV12-4,14,.,CASSPGIPSYEQYF
.,TRBV12-5,16,.,CASVLHTGRLNYGYTF
many,TRBV7-2,13,.,CASSFRQHNEQFF